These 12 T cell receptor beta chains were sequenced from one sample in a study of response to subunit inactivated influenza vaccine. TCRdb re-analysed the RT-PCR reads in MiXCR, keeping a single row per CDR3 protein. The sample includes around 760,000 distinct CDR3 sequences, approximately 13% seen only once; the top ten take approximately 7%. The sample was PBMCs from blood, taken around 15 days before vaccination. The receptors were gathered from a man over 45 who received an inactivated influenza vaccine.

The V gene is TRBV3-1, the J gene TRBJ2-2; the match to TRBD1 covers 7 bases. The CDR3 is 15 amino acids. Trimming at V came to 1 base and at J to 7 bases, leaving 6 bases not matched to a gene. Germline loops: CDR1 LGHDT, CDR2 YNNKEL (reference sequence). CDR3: CASSQGTGEFGELFF. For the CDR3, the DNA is TGTGCCAGCAGCCAAGGAACAGGGGAGTTCGGGGAGCTGTTTTTT. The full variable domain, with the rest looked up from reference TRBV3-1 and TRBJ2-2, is DTAVSQTPKYLVTQMGNDKSIKCEQNLGHDTMYWYKQDSKKFLKIMFSYNNKELIINETVPNRFSPKSPDKAHLNLHINSLELGDSAVYFCASSQGTGEFGELFFGEGSRLTVL.

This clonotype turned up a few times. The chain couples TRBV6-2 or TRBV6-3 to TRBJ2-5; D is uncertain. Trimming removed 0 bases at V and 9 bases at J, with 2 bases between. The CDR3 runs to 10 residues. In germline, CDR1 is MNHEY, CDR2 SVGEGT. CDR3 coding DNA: TGTGCCAGCAGTTACTCGCCCCAGTACTTC. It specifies CASSYSPQYF.

CDR3 nucleotide sequence: TGTGCCAGCAGCACCCCTTTCCGGGAAGGGCTAGAGACCCAGTACTTC. It yields the protein CASSTPFREGLETQYF. The chain employs TRBV11-2 and TRBJ2-5; a weak D match, TRBD2 (5 bases). V was trimmed by 5 bases and J by 4 bases, leaving 20 bases between them. Germline V gene lookup returns CDR1 SGHAT and CDR2 FQNNGV. The CDR3 covers 16 residues.

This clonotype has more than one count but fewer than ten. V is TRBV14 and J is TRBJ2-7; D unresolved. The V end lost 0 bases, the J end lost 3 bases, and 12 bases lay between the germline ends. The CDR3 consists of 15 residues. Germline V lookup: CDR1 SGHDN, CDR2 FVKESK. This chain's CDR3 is CASSQEVSAVYEQYF. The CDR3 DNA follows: TGTGCCAGCAGCCAAGAGGTTTCGGCAGTCTACGAGCAGTACTTC.

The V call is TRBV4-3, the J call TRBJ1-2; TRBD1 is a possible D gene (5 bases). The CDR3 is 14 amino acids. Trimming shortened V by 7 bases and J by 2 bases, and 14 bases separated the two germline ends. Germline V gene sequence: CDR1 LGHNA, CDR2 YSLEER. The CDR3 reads CASNRDRRNYGYTF. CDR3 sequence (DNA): TGCGCCAGCAACCGGGACCGGCGGAACTATGGCTACACCTTC.

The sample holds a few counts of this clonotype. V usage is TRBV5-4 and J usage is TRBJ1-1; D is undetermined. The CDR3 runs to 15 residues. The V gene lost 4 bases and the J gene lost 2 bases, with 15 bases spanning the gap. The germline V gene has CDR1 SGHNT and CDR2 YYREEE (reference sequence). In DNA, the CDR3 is TGTGCCAGCAGCCCCCGGGAAGGGCCAAACACTGAAGCTTTCTTT. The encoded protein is CASSPREGPNTEAFF.

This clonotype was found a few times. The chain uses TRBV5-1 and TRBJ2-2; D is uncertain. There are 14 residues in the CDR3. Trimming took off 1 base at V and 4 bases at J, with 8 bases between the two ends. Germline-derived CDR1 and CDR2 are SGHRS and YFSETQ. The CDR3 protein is CASSLTLSTGELFF. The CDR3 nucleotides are TGCGCCAGCAGCTTGACACTATCCACCGGGGAGCTGTTTTTT.

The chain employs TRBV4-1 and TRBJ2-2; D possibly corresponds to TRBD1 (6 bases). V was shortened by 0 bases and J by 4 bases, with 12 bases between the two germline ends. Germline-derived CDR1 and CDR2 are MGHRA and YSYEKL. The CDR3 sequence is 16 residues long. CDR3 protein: CASSQEETGLTGELFF. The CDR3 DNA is TGCGCCAGCAGCCAAGAAGAAACAGGGCTCACCGGGGAGCTGTTTTTT.

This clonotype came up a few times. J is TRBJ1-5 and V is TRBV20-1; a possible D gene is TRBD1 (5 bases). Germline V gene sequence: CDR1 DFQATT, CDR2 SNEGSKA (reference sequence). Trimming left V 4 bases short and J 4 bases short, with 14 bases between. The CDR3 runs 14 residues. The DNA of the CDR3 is TGCAGTGCTATGGGGGGGTCGAGGAATCAGCCCCAGCATTTT. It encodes CSAMGGSRNQPQHF.

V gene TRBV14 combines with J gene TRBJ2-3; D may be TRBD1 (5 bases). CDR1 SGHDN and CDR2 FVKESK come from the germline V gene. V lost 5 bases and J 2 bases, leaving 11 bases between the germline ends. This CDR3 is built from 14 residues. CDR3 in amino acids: CASSDSAHTDTQYF. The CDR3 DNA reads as TGTGCCAGCAGCGACAGTGCGCACACAGATACGCAGTATTTT.

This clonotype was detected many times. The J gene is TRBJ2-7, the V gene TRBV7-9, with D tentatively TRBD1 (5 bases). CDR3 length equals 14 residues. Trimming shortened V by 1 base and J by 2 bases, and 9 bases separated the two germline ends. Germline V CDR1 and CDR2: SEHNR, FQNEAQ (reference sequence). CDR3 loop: CASSLETATYEQYF. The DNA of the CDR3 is TGTGCCAGCAGCTTAGAGACAGCCACCTACGAGCAGTACTTC.

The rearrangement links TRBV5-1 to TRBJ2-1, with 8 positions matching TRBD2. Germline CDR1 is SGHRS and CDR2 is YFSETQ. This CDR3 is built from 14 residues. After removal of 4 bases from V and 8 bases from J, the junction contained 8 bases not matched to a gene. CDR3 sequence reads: CASSVETSEHEQFF. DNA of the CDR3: TGCGCCAGCAGCGTAGAGACTAGCGAGCATGAGCAGTTCTTC. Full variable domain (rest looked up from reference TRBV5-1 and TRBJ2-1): KAGVTQTPRYLIKTRGQQVTLSCSPISGHRSVSWYQQTPGQGLQFLFEYFSETQRNKGNFPGRFSGRQFSNSRSEMNVSTLELGDSALYLCASSVETSEHEQFFGPGTRLTVL.